This T cell receptor (beta chain) was sequenced in a study of T cells in women clearing cervical HPV infection (dated by TCRdb to between 2017 and 2018). A note on the overall study: The cases were some 27 women with histologically confirmed HPV16-related CIN3 or worse, and 2 of these cases were invasive cancers. In the parent cohort, 9,500 to 13,000 women aged 18 or older were enrolled in Guanacaste, Costa Rica, during about 1992 to 1994 and then followed for roughly seven years. Quality controls consisted of five blinded duplicates per group, for a total of around 60 samples made up of 50 participants and roughly ten replicates. Nested within Costa Rica's Guanacaste HPV Natural History Study, an exploratory proof-of-principle case-control study compared TCR repertoires across cervical HPV16 outcomes. Cases and controls were matched on age within five years and on year of sample collection. Case blood was taken at the visit when the lesion was first identified, whereas control blood was taken when infection was no longer detected. Since only a few of the women had HLA typing available, the possibility that HLA type was acting as a confounder could not be ruled out. Among cases, blood sampling occurred a median of about 150 days after lesion detection, with an interquartile range of roughly 90 to 200 days. Controls were around 24 women whose single incident HPV16 infection cleared within 12 months without precancer or cancer developing. Cases had a median age of about 34 years and controls had a median age of approximately 40, with no significant differences in baseline characteristics. Beyond this particular receptor, the publication reports: CIN3+ cases had significantly higher TCR repertoire richness than controls across sequencing depths, but evenness did not differ between the groups. By combining richness with V gene abundances, random forest classifiers separated cases from controls with an estimated AUC of just over 0.8. Because the number of T cells per sample was unknown, the richness differences could reflect varying T-cell content rather than repertoire biology. The cross-sectional design could not show whether the associations came before the infection or were a result of it, and neither effector/memory subsets nor HPV-specific T cells were isolated.

The immunoSEQ assay used multiplex PCR to amplify TCR beta CDR3 regions from an average of about 1,200 ng of genomic DNA per sample. To correct primer bias, the assay used a complete synthetic TCR repertoire to set an amplification baseline. The amplicons were sequenced on the Illumina platform. Per the source publication's procedure: Sequences were error-corrected by clustering with frequency ratios and a modified nearest-neighbor algorithm and were then analyzed in the immunoSEQ Analyzer with IMGT gene definitions. At each rarefaction depth, TCR richness and evenness were averaged across 20 rarefaction repeats, and samples with fewer sequences than that depth were excluded. Wilcoxon rank sum tests with FDR correction were used to compare relative abundances of V, D and J genes between the groups. In the blinded duplicates, the intraclass correlation was around 96% for TCR richness and averaged 76.4% across fewer than 80 gene segments. The table comes from immuneACCESS by way of TCRdb, which keeps in-frame sequences with V and J called. Part of the clones is missing from these tables; in studies checked, under half for an unresolved V gene and the rest for unknown reasons. V, J and clone size are those of that table, while D and trimming were read from the DNA. The table for this sample lists 20,000 to 25,000 clones. The ten largest clonotypes hold less than 7.5% of the sample.

Every participant had a single incident cervical HPV16 infection, and women with prevalent HPV16 infections were excluded. Cervical HPV DNA was detected by MY09/MY11 PCR, and genotyping was performed by dot-blot hybridization. Approximately 15 mL of heparinized blood were centrifuged, and the buffy coat was split into aliquots, frozen at -30 degrees C, and then kept at -80 degrees C. QIAGEN kits were used to extract genomic DNA from buffy coat specimens. In the case of this clone: What antigen it recognizes has not been identified.

The sample was blood buffy coat. This clonotype was obtained from a woman aged 18 to 75 with a cervical HPV16 infection that either progressed to CIN3+ or cleared (not recorded which).

CDR3 DNA (partial): TGTGCCAGCAGTTTATCGCGGAGCGGACTCCTAAAACCCGGGGAG. Translated, it reads CASSLSRSGLLKPGE. The entire CDR3 sequence reads CASSLSRSGLLKPGELFF. The chain is assembled from TRBV27 and TRBJ2-2; the best D guess is TRBD2, with 5 bases matching. The CDR3 extends 3 residues past the end of the read, so its final part is completed from the germline J gene. CDR1 and CDR2 were assigned from the germline V gene (reference sequence) as MNHEY and SMNVEV. The CDR3 starts with the cysteine, ends with the phenylalanine, and has 18 residues. The DNA has 45 bases, all within the CDR3, and is read from base 1. The junction carries 20 bases between V and J, which are trimmed by 0 bases and 6 bases respectively.